One sample yielded the 5 T cell receptor beta chains listed below, sequenced in a study of CD8 T cells in Susac syndrome. Reverse transcription used roughly 0.5 to 1 ug RNA and random hexamers. TCRdb independently ran MiXCR on the immunoSEQ multiplex PCR reads; one entry per CDR3 protein. Of about 110,000 distinct CDR3 sequences in the sample, roughly 94% were seen once. The sequencing input was CD8+ T cells from PBMCs. The origin of the receptors is a human donor with Susac syndrome.

V and J are TRBV7-9 and TRBJ2-7; either TRBD1 or TRBD2 may fit D (5 bases each). The V end was cut by 3 bases, the J end by 0 bases, with 12 bases between. Germline V gives CDR1 SEHNR, CDR2 FQNEAQ (reference sequence). The CDR3 contains 15 residues. The CDR3 DNA sequence: TGTGCCAGCAGCTTCCTACCGGGACCCTCCTACGAGCAGTACTTC. Translation: CASSFLPGPSYEQYF.

V and J are TRBV29-1 and TRBJ1-4; no firm D call. The CDR3 consists of 13 residues. CDR1 is SQVTM and CDR2 is ANQGSEA in the germline V gene. V lost 5 bases, J lost 5 bases, and 12 bases lay in between. The CDR3 is CSVRPGGNEKLFF. The CDR3 DNA follows: TGCAGCGTTCGCCCAGGCGGAAATGAAAAACTGTTTTTT. The variable domain in full, with the rest retrieved from reference TRBV29-1 and TRBJ1-4, is SAVISQKPSRDICQRGTSLTIQCQVDSQVTMMFWYRQQPGQSLTLIATANQGSEATYESGFVIDKFPISRPNLTFSTLTVSNMSPEDSSIYLCSVRPGGNEKLFFGSGTQLSVL.

J is TRBJ2-6 and V is TRBV7-9, with D unclear. This CDR3 region has 13 residues. CDR1 is SEHNR and CDR2 is FQNEAQ in the germline V gene (reference sequence). The V gene lost 8 bases and the J gene lost 6 bases, with 11 bases spanning the gap. The CDR3 sequence: CASSPLVANVLTF. In DNA form, the CDR3 reads TGTGCCAGCTCCCCCCTCGTGGCCAACGTCCTGACTTTC.

The chain recombines TRBV2 with TRBJ2-3, with 8 positions matching TRBD2. Trimming removed 7 bases from V and 7 bases from J; junction bases left unmatched: 7. The V gene's germline CDR1 is SNHLY and CDR2 FYNNEI. The CDR3 length is 13 residues. This CDR3 reads CASMGIAGNTQYF. Written as DNA, the CDR3 is TGTGCCAGCATGGGAATAGCGGGGAATACGCAGTATTTT.

V usage is TRBV9 and J usage is TRBJ2-7, with 7 positions matching TRBD1. Germline V gives CDR1 SGDLS, CDR2 YYNGEE. The CDR3 extends over 15 amino acids. The junction had 10 bases not matched to a gene; V was cut back by 4 bases and J by 3 bases. The CDR3 protein is CASSPSGTVSYEQYF. DNA for the CDR3: TGTGCCAGCAGCCCCTCCGGGACAGTGAGCTACGAGCAGTACTTC.